In terms of frequency, the clone carrying this TCR beta chain is medium-sized (0.01 to 0.1%). Its specificity is not known. Germline V lookup: CDR1 MNHEY, CDR2 SVGAGI. The CDR3 length is 13 residues. The entry originates in a study of T cell clusters in autoimmune cytopenias. TRB rearrangements were amplified by touch-down multiplex PCR with mixed TRB-A/B primers. After re-calling the multiplex PCR reads, TCRdb lists one entry per CDR3 protein, DNA absent. The repertoire table contains about 6,000 distinct CDR3 sequences. Findings and caveats of the study: A dominant lymphoma-associated repertoire apparently masked the cluster-lack signature in secondary cytopenia versus chronic lymphocytic leukemia.

TRB amplification used approximately 0.25 ug of peripheral blood genomic DNA. The TCR was taken from a human donor with an autoimmune cytopenia or autoimmune hepatitis (not recorded which). Sequences were obtained from peripheral blood. The chain couples TRBV6-5 to TRBJ2-1. Here the CDR3 reads CASSYSKFAEQFF.